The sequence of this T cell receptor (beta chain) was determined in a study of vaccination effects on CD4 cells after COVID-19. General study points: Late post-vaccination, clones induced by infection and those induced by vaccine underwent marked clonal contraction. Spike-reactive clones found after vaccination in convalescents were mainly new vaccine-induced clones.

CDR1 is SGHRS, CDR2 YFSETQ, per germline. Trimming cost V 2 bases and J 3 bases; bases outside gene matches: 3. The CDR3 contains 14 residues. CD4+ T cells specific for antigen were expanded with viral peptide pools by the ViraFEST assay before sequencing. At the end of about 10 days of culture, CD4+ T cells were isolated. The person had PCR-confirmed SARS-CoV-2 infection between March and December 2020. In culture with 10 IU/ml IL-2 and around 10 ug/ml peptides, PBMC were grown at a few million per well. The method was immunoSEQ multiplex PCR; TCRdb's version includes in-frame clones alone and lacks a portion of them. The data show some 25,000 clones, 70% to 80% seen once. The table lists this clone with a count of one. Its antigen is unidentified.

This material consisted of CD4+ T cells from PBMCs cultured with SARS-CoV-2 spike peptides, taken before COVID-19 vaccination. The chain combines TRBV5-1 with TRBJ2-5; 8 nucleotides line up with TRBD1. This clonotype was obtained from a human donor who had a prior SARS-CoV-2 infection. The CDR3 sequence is CASSFGQGEETQYF. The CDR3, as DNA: TGCGCCAGCAGCTTCGGACAGGGAGAAGAGACCCAGTACTTC.